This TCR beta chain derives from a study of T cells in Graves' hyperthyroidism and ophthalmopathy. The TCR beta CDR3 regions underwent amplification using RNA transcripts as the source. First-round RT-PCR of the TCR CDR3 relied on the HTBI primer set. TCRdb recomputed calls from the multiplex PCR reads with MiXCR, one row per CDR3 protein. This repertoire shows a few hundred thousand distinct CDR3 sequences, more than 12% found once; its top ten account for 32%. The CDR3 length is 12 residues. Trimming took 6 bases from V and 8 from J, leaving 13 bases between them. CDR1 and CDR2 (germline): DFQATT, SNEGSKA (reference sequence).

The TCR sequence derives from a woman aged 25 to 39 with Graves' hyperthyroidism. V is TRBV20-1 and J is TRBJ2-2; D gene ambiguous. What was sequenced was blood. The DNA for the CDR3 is TGCAGTGCCATACCCTGGGCGGGGGAGCTGTTTTTT. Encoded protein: CSAIPWAGELFF.